This T cell receptor beta chain was obtained from a study of OX40 agonist ivuxolimab in advanced cancers. CDR3 length: 12 amino acids. Looked up from germline, CDR1 is SQVTM and CDR2 is ANQGSEA. The ends were cut back, 3 bases at V and 2 bases at J, with 8 bases in the middle. In this sample, this clone turned up a few times. Sequencing was performed with immunoSEQ multiplex PCR; in TCRdb, only in-frame clones are kept and a portion is missing. The sample yields about 32,000 clones, 88% seen once. This sequence originates from an adult with an advanced solid tumor such as melanoma, head and neck, liver or kidney cancer. The source was CD4+ or CD8+ T cells sorted from blood, collected in a trial of the OX40 agonist ivuxolimab. The chain is built from TRBV29-1 and TRBJ2-7; a weak D match, TRBD2 (5 bases). CDR3 DNA: TGCAGCGTTGATTTCGGGACCTACGAGCAGTACTTC. Amino acids: CSVDFGTYEQYF.